Each of the 17 T cell receptor beta chains below was sequenced from the same sample in a study of T-cell memory formation after mild COVID-19. Via MiXCR, TCRdb re-called the 5' RACE reads, giving one row per CDR3 protein. Here the sample spans roughly 200,000 distinct CDR3 sequences, about a sixth being singletons. The sample was PBMCs or a T cell subset sorted from them (not recorded which). Receptors originate from an adult woman who had mild COVID-19 (a few samples of this study predate the infection). Cell type and time point are not known.

The CDR3 here is CSATRSADTQYF. For the CDR3, the DNA is TGCAGCGCCACACGATCCGCAGATACGCAGTATTTT. V and J are TRBV29-1 and TRBJ2-3; D not certain. Germline CDR1 reads SQVTM; CDR2 reads ANQGSEA. V was shortened by 7 bases and J by 4 bases, with 12 bases between the two germline ends. The CDR3 is made up of 12 amino acids.

The J gene is TRBJ1-2, the V gene TRBV7-2, with D perhaps matching TRBD1 (6 bases). Germline CDR1 SGHTA, CDR2 FQGNSA. The CDR3 sequence is 14 residues long. The V and J ends lost 6 bases and 3 bases respectively, with 14 bases between them. As DNA, the CDR3 is TGTGCCAGCAGTCTAGGGAGGGGGGACTATGGCTACACCTTC. This translates into CASSLGRGDYGYTF. Full variable domain (rest looked up from reference TRBV7-2 and TRBJ1-2): GAGVSQSPSNKVTEKGKDVELRCDPISGHTALYWYRQSLGQGLEFLIYFQGNSAPDKSGLPSDRFSAERTGGSVSTLTIQRTQQEDSAVYLCASSLGRGDYGYTFGSGTRLTVV.

The rearrangement uses TRBV18 and TRBJ2-7; D might be TRBD1 or TRBD2, each matching 7 bases. The CDR3 is 18 amino acids. CDR1 is KGHSH, CDR2 LQKENI, per germline. V was shortened by 3 bases and J by 2 bases, with 23 bases between the two germline ends. The chain's CDR3 is CASSPLAAGGERAYEQYF. The DNA for the CDR3 is TGTGCCAGCTCACCCCTGGCAGCAGGGGGGGAAAGGGCCTACGAGCAGTACTTC.

This clonotype was seen a handful of times. The gene calls are TRBV29-1 and TRBJ2-5; D remains unclear. The CDR3 consists of 14 residues. V dropped 2 bases and J dropped 2 bases, with 12 bases sitting between them. Germline CDR1 and CDR2: SQVTM and ANQGSEA. CDR3 loop: CSVEKRNLQETQYF. CDR3 nucleotides: TGCAGCGTTGAAAAGCGTAACTTACAAGAGACCCAGTACTTC. Full variable domain (remainder filled in from reference TRBV29-1 and TRBJ2-5): SAVISQKPSRDICQRGTSLTIQCQVDSQVTMMFWYRQQPGQSLTLIATANQGSEATYESGFVIDKFPISRPNLTFSTLTVSNMSPEDSSIYLCSVEKRNLQETQYFGPGTRLLVL.

The genes are TRBV29-1 and TRBJ1-4; 8 bases align to TRBD1. The CDR3 covers 16 residues. With 6 bases clipped from V and 8 bases from J, the junction kept 17 bases outside the gene matches. CDR1 and CDR2 (germline): SQVTM, ANQGSEA. The CDR3 is CSVGQELPRLGEKLFF. The CDR3 DNA follows: TGCAGCGTGGGACAGGAGCTACCCCGGCTAGGCGAAAAACTGTTTTTT.

The genes are TRBV4-1 and TRBJ2-6; TRBD1 aligns across 7 bases. V gave up 6 bases and J gave up 0 bases; unmatched junction bases: 8. This CDR3 is built from 17 residues. Germline lookup yields CDR1 MGHRA and CDR2 YSYEKL. The CDR3 loop reads CASSPGQNPSGANVLTF. The CDR3 DNA reads TGCGCCAGCAGTCCGGGACAGAACCCCTCTGGGGCCAACGTCCTGACTTTC.

The chain carries TRBV24-1 and TRBJ1-1; a possible D gene is TRBD1 (6 bases). Per the germline V gene, CDR1 is KGHDR and CDR2 is SFDVKD. CDR3 length: 14 amino acids. V lost 3 bases and J lost 5, with 12 bases in between. The CDR3 loop is CATSDPNRETEAFF. CDR3 bases: TGTGCCACCAGTGATCCTAACAGGGAGACTGAAGCTTTCTTT.

In its sample, this clonotype was seen a few times. This chain connects TRBV5-4 to TRBJ1-2, with TRBD1 identical over 9 bases. After removal of 4 bases from V and 3 bases from J, the junction contained 7 bases not matched to a gene. The CDR3 sequence is 15 residues long. Germline CDR1 SGHNT, CDR2 YYREEE (reference sequence). Here the CDR3 DNA reads TGTGCCAGCAGCGGCGGGACAGGGACATACTATGGCTACACCTTC. Translating gives CASSGGTGTYYGYTF.

The chain joins TRBV5-5 to TRBJ1-4; weak D call: TRBD1 (6 bases). Per germline, CDR1 SGHKS and CDR2 YYEKEE (reference sequence). V shed 3 bases and J shed 2 bases, with 14 bases lying between them. The length of the CDR3 is 16 residues. The CDR3, as DNA: TGTGCCAGCAGCTACAATGCAGGGGCGACTAATGAAAAACTGTTTTTT. Amino acids: CASSYNAGATNEKLFF.

The chain couples TRBV7-9 to TRBJ2-3; the D gene is possibly TRBD2 (5 bases). With 4 bases removed from V and 4 bases from J, the gap between germline ends came to 15 bases. The CDR3 runs to 15 residues. Germline V lookup: CDR1 SEHNR, CDR2 FQNEAQ (reference sequence). CDR3 residues: CASSSLLPGADTQYF. As DNA, the CDR3 is TGTGCCAGCAGCTCATTACTGCCCGGGGCAGATACGCAGTATTTT.

The CDR3 DNA sequence: TGTGCCAGCAGCCAAGGGGGGGTACTCGTGGGACCGTCCTATGGCTACACCTTC. This gives the protein CASSQGGVLVGPSYGYTF. The rearrangement joins TRBV14 to TRBJ1-2, with a possible D match to TRBD1 (5 bases). The V end lost 1 base, the J end lost 4 bases, and 22 bases lay between the germline ends. This CDR3 spans 18 amino acids. CDR1 and CDR2 from the germline V gene are SGHDN and FVKESK.

This clonotype ranks as medium-sized. The chain carries TRBV7-9 and TRBJ2-1, with D unclear. Germline V gives CDR1 SEHNR, CDR2 FQNEAQ (reference sequence). The CDR3 loop spans 14 amino acids. V lost 1 base, J lost 7 bases, and 11 bases lay in between. DNA for the CDR3: TGTGCCAGCAGCTTAGGCCAAGGTCCTAATGAGCAGTTCTTC. Protein product: CASSLGQGPNEQFF.

This chain links TRBV7-2 with TRBJ2-1; D may be TRBD1 (7 bases). The CDR3 length is 15 residues. Germline CDR1 and CDR2: SGHTA and FQGNSA. V lost 2 bases and J lost 9, with 17 bases in between. DNA for the CDR3: TGTGCCAGCAGCTTAATGTCAGGGGGGTCCAGTGAGCAGTTCTTC. This sequence encodes CASSLMSGGSSEQFF.

This clonotype occurred a few times. The chain links TRBV25-1 to TRBJ1-6, with D unresolved. This CDR3 is built from 16 residues. Trimming took 2 bases from V and 10 from J, leaving 18 bases between them. The germline V gene encodes CDR1 MGHDK and CDR2 SYGVNS. In nucleotides, the CDR3 is TGTGCCAGCAGTGAAGATCTAGGGCAAGGAGGGTCACCCCTCCACTTT. It yields the protein CASSEDLGQGGSPLHF.

V usage is TRBV12-3 or TRBV12-4 and J usage is TRBJ2-1, with D unresolved. With 3 bases removed from V and 13 bases from J, the gap between germline ends came to 19 bases. The CDR3 is 14 residues long. Here the CDR3 reads CASSFSGRRLLQFF. The CDR3 DNA sequence: TGTGCCAGCAGTTTTTCTGGAAGGCGCCTTCTACAGTTCTTC.

This clonotype was seen a handful of times. CDR3 coding DNA: TGCGCCAGCAGCCAAGAGGACTTGTACACCGGGGAGCTGTTTTTT. This encodes CASSQEDLYTGELFF. V usage is TRBV4-3 and J usage is TRBJ2-2; possibly TRBD2 for D (5 bases). The germline V gene encodes CDR1 LGHNA and CDR2 YSLEER. The CDR3 runs 15 residues. V gave up 0 bases and J gave up 3 bases, with 8 bases separating them.

In this sample, this clonotype turned up a few times. The V gene is TRBV4-1, the J gene TRBJ2-7; no clear D gene. This CDR3 has 15 amino acids. The V and J ends lost 1 base and 3 bases respectively, with 13 bases between them. In germline, CDR1 is MGHRA, CDR2 YSYEKL. As DNA, the CDR3 is TGCGCCAGCAGCCAAGGACAAATCGAGAGCTACGAGCAGTACTTC. It translates to CASSQGQIESYEQYF.